Each of the 8 T cell receptor beta chains below was sequenced from the same sample in a study of T cells in Graves' hyperthyroidism and ophthalmopathy. Amplified TCR beta CDR3 regions came from RNA transcripts. TCR CDR3 regions were first amplified by RT-PCR with HTBI primers. TCRdb processed the multiplex PCR reads anew with MiXCR; each CDR3 protein has one entry. The table records more than 500,000 distinct CDR3 sequences, about 46% of them present only once. The specimen was peripheral blood or thyroid tissue (not recorded which). These receptors came from an adult woman with Graves' disease, either hyperthyroidism or ophthalmopathy (not recorded which).

This chain uses TRBV14 with TRBJ2-7, with TRBD1 matching 8 bases. Trimming cost V 7 bases and J 3 bases; bases outside gene matches: 8. The CDR3 runs 14 residues. Per the germline V gene, CDR1 is SGHDN and CDR2 is FVKESK. CDR3 protein: CASNRQGSNYEQYF. In DNA form, the CDR3 reads TGTGCCAGCAACCGACAGGGGTCAAACTACGAGCAGTACTTC.

This clonotype showed up just a few times. The chain carries TRBV12-3 or TRBV12-4 and TRBJ2-5; 8 bases agree with TRBD1. Trimming took 6 bases from V and 9 from J; bases not matched to a gene: 12. The CDR3 length is 14 residues. The CDR3 reads CASSPTGVGQPQYF. The CDR3 nucleotides read TGTGCCAGCAGCCCGACAGGGGTCGGACAGCCCCAGTACTTC.

The chain links TRBV20-1 to TRBJ2-2; TRBD2 matches at 10 bases. V was pared by 7 bases and J by 7 bases, with 6 bases of the junction left unmatched. CDR1 DFQATT and CDR2 SNEGSKA come from the germline V gene (reference sequence). The CDR3 is 13 residues long. CDR3 sequence reads: CSVLGTSDGELFF. The CDR3 nucleotides are TGCAGTGTCCTGGGGACTAGCGACGGGGAGCTGTTTTTT.

This clonotype showed up just a few times. The chain carries TRBV29-1 and TRBJ1-1; tentatively, D is TRBD1 (6 bases). This CDR3 contains 14 residues. The V end lost 6 bases, the J end lost 7 bases, and 21 bases lay between the germline ends. CDR1 is SQVTM, CDR2 ANQGSEA, per germline. CDR3: CSVNLGGIRVEAFF. Written as DNA, the CDR3 is TGCAGCGTGAACTTAGGGGGGATTAGGGTTGAAGCTTTCTTT.

With respect to this clonotype: A junction boundary mismatches the germline segment, possibly from a read error. The rearrangement joins TRBV9 to TRBJ1-5, with no clear D. CDR1 is SGDLS and CDR2 is YYNGEE in the germline V gene. This CDR3 has 14 amino acids. CDR3 residues: CASTPAQFNQPRHF. CDR3 nucleotides: TGTGCCAGCACCCCTGCCCAATTCAATCAGCCCCGGCATTTT.

This clonotype was observed a few times. V usage is TRBV7-6 and J usage is TRBJ1-4; D uncertain. Germline assignment: CDR1 SGHVS and CDR2 FNYEAQ. Deletions cut 3 bases from V and 6 bases from J, with 11 bases between. CDR3 length: 14 residues. The CDR3 protein is CASSFPGWDEKLFF. CDR3 in DNA: TGTGCCAGCAGCTTTCCAGGTTGGGATGAAAAACTGTTTTTT.

The chain uses TRBV5-4 and TRBJ1-1; a weak D match, TRBD1 (5 bases). CDR3 length: 16 residues. Germline CDR1 and CDR2: SGHNT and YYREEE (reference sequence). V was trimmed by 2 bases and J by 0 bases, leaving 14 bases between them. The CDR3, as DNA: TGTGCCAGCAGCTTAGGGGAGCGAGGGCTGAACACTGAAGCTTTCTTT. Its protein product is CASSLGERGLNTEAFF.

This clonotype appeared many times. The genes are TRBV2 and TRBJ1-1; the D gene is possibly TRBD1 (5 bases). CDR1 is SNHLY, CDR2 FYNNEI, per germline. The V and J ends lost 2 bases and 2 bases respectively, with 9 bases between them. This CDR3 is 14 amino acids long. CDR3 region: CASSEWGFNTEAFF. CDR3 sequence (DNA): TGTGCCAGCAGTGAATGGGGGTTTAACACTGAAGCTTTCTTT.